This TCR beta chain emerged from a study of OX40 agonist ivuxolimab in advanced cancers. Method: immunoSEQ multiplex PCR; TCRdb's copy keeps in-frame clones and lacks some. This repertoire shows tens of thousands of clones, approximately 90% found once; its top ten account for roughly 1.1%. V was clipped by 3 bases and J by 2 bases, with 7 bases between them. The germline gives CDR1 SEHNR, CDR2 FQNEAQ (reference sequence). The CDR3 sequence is 13 residues long. This TCR derives from an adult with an advanced solid tumor such as melanoma, head and neck, liver or kidney cancer. This material consisted of CD4+ or CD8+ T cells sorted from blood, taken in a trial of the OX40 agonist ivuxolimab. The chain couples TRBV7-9 to TRBJ1-2; no definite D call. The CDR3 sequence is CASSLDGNYGYTF. CDR3 DNA sequence: TGTGCCAGCAGCTTGGACGGGAACTATGGCTACACCTTC.